Listed below are T cell receptor beta chains from one sample, sequenced in a study of blood T cell repertoires in COVID-19. Measured with immunoSEQ multiplex PCR; TCRdb has only the in-frame clones, and not every one. The data hold roughly 200,000 clones, with about three quarters observed a single time. Sequenced sample: peripheral blood. The receptor source for this set is a woman aged 80 or older with active or convalescent COVID-19. The conserved cysteine and the conserved F or W are not part of the CDR3 here. Fields, in order: V gene, J gene, CDR3 protein.

TRBV7-6	TRBJ2-6	ASSATGSSGANVLT
TRBV4-1	TRBJ2-5	ASSRAGDAQETQY
TRBV27	TRBJ2-5	ASSDQGGQTQY
TRBV19	TRBJ1-5	ASSPQGAQPQH
TRBV28	TRBJ2-2	ASSLTGMYTGELF
TRBV9	TRBJ1-6	ASSVGQGRSYNSPLH
TRBV11-2	TRBJ2-7	ASSLETQGHPD
TRBV28	TRBJ1-2	ASSRINYGYT
TRBV2	TRBJ1-4	ASSAQGADEKLF
TRBV6-4	TRBJ1-5	ASRRTGEGNQPQH
TRBV6-5	TRBJ2-3	ASSQAWLDTQY
TRBV7-8	TRBJ1-3	ASSSEGRGGGNTIY
TRBV6-5	TRBJ1-2	ASSSGGVSTGDGYT
TRBV5-4	TRBJ1-6	ASSLGGGLSYNSPLH
TRBV7-2	TRBJ1-5	ASSLPYSYQPQH
TRBV28	TRBJ2-3	ASSLVGAITDTQY
TRBV19	TRBJ1-1	ASSTIYRRRVNTEAF